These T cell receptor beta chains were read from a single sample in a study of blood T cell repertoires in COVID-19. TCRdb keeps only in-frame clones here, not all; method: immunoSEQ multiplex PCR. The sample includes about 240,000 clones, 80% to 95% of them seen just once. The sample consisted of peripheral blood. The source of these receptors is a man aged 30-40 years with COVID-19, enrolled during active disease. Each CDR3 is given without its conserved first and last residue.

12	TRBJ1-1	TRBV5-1	ASSLTGVNTEAF
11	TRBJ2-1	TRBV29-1	SDGTSGGNEQF
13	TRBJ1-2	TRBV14	ASSHSTGTAYGYT
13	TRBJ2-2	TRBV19	ASSIEQGASGELF
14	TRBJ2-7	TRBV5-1	ASSLRVAGGYHEQY
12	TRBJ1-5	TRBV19	ASSMAGNFQPQH
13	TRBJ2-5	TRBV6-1	ASSEVGDRFETQY
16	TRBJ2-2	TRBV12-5	ASGLPQGMGTYTGELF
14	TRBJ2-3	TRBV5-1	ASSLGSGGAEDTQY
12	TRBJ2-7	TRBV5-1	ASSLGQNSYEQY